A single sample gave rise to the 18 T cell receptor beta chains below, sequenced in a study of T cells in Graves' hyperthyroidism and ophthalmopathy. TCR beta CDR3 regions were amplified from RNA. RT-PCR in the first round (using the HTBI primer set) targeted the TCR CDR3. Each CDR3 protein gets one entry after TCRdb re-called the multiplex PCR reads with MiXCR. The sample includes 730,000 or so distinct CDR3 sequences, 18% of them seen just once. The specimen was blood. Receptors were obtained from a woman between 45 and 65 years old with Graves' hyperthyroidism that later progressed to Graves' ophthalmopathy.

The table lists this clonotype with a few counts. The V gene is TRBV27, the J gene TRBJ2-5; 8 bases agree with TRBD1. After removal of 6 bases from V and 5 bases from J, the junction contained 11 bases not matched to a gene. This CDR3 has 15 amino acids. Germline CDR1 and CDR2: MNHEY and SMNVEV (reference sequence). The CDR3 is CASSPRSGGYETQYF. Written as DNA, the CDR3 is TGTGCCAGCAGCCCTAGGTCAGGGGGCTACGAGACCCAGTACTTC.

This clonotype was seen a handful of times. This chain uses TRBV5-6 with TRBJ2-1; D gene unclear. The CDR3 runs to 14 residues. V was pared by 1 base and J by 3 bases, with 8 bases between. Germline V gives CDR1 SGHDT, CDR2 YYEEEE. CDR3 amino acids: CASSLIRNYNEQFF. The CDR3 coding sequence is TGTGCCAGCAGCTTGATACGGAACTACAATGAGCAGTTCTTC.

Only a few counts were recorded for this clonotype. The CDR3 protein is CASSLTGATRDNEQFF. CDR3 nucleotides: TGTGCCAGCAGCTTAACGGGTGCTACTCGGGACAATGAGCAGTTCTTC. The chain is built from TRBV7-3 and TRBJ2-1, with D unclear. The germline V gene encodes CDR1 SGHTA and CDR2 FQGTGA. The CDR3 has 16 residues. V dropped 0 bases and J dropped 5 bases, with 14 bases sitting between them.

In its sample, this clonotype was seen a few times. The chain carries TRBV4-2 and TRBJ2-7; 8 bases are a match to TRBD1. Germline loops: CDR1 LGHNA, CDR2 YNFKEQ. With 1 base clipped from V and 2 bases from J, the junction kept 4 bases outside the gene matches. The CDR3 is made up of 15 amino acids. The CDR3 region has the DNA TGTGCCAGCAGCCAAGCTTGGGACAGGACCTACGAGCAGTACTTC. Translating it yields CASSQAWDRTYEQYF.

There are a few counts of this clonotype. The chain links TRBV29-1 to TRBJ1-2; D gene unclear. The V gene's germline CDR1 is SQVTM and CDR2 ANQGSEA. The CDR3 runs to 14 residues. With 4 bases removed from V and 0 bases from J, the gap between germline ends came to 12 bases. As DNA, the CDR3 is TGCAGCGTTGGCCCTGGCGCCACTAACTATGGCTACACCTTC. Translated: CSVGPGATNYGYTF.

This clonotype was seen more than once but under ten times. V usage is TRBV15 and J usage is TRBJ2-1; unclear D gene. This CDR3 spans 15 amino acids. Germline CDR1 is LNHNV and CDR2 is YYDKDF (reference sequence). V lost 1 base to trimming and J lost 0 bases, with 7 bases between them. The CDR3: CATSRGGTSYNEQFF. The CDR3 DNA is TGTGCCACCAGCAGAGGGGGTACCTCCTACAATGAGCAGTTCTTC. Filled out from reference TRBV15 and TRBJ2-1, the complete variable domain reads DAMVIQNPRYQVTQFGKPVTLSCSQTLNHNVMYWYQQKSSQAPKLLFHYYDKDFNNEADTPDNFQSRRPNTSFCFLDIRSPGLGDTAMYLCATSRGGTSYNEQFFGPGTRLTVL.

This clonotype was observed at least ten times. The chain has TRBV7-9 and TRBJ2-1; TRBD1 matches 7 bases. With V trimmed by 3 bases and J by 4 bases, 3 bases remained unmatched. This CDR3 comprises 14 residues. The germline gives CDR1 SEHNR, CDR2 FQNEAQ (reference sequence). CDR3 residues: CASSFATGYNEQFF. The CDR3 DNA is TGTGCCAGCAGCTTTGCGACAGGGTACAATGAGCAGTTCTTC.

This clonotype was counted at least ten times. This chain connects TRBV3-1 to TRBJ2-3; TRBD1 might be the D (6 bases). V shed 4 bases and J shed 2 bases, with 16 bases lying between them. There are 16 residues in the CDR3. Germline CDR1 LGHDT, CDR2 YNNKEL (reference sequence). The CDR3 loop reads CASSPDRMFATDTQYF. CDR3 in DNA: TGTGCCAGCAGCCCCGACAGGATGTTCGCCACAGATACGCAGTATTTT.

This clonotype was observed at least ten times. V gene TRBV20-1 combines with J gene TRBJ2-3; 7 nucleotides match TRBD2. With V trimmed by 6 bases and J by 4 bases, 10 bases remained unmatched. The length of the CDR3 is 14 residues. Germline V gene data show CDR1 as DFQATT and CDR2 as SNEGSKA (reference sequence). CDR3 amino acids: CSAWDYRLADTQYF. Here the CDR3 DNA reads TGCAGTGCGTGGGACTACAGGCTGGCAGATACGCAGTATTTT.

This clonotype appeared many times. The chain carries TRBV10-1 and TRBJ2-7; D gene ambiguous. Germline V gives CDR1 WNHNN, CDR2 SYGVQD (reference sequence). V gave up 3 bases and J gave up 6 bases, with 15 bases separating them. This CDR3 region has 14 residues. Here the CDR3 reads CASSESPQESEQYF. The CDR3 DNA sequence: TGCGCCAGCAGTGAATCCCCCCAGGAGAGCGAGCAGTACTTC.

This clonotype was picked up many times. The chain carries TRBV11-2 and TRBJ1-5; TRBD1 might be the D (5 bases). The CDR3 covers 15 residues. Germline loops: CDR1 SGHAT, CDR2 FQNNGV. V gave up 5 bases and J gave up 6 bases, with 17 bases separating them. In DNA form, the CDR3 reads TGTGCCAGCAGCCCGGGAGGGCAGGGTGGTCAGCCCCAGCATTTT. Translation: CASSPGGQGGQPQHF.

This clonotype was counted only a few times. The gene calls are TRBV16 and TRBJ1-1, with unresolved D. This CDR3 comprises 15 residues. The germline gives CDR1 KGHSY, CDR2 FQNENV. Trimming cost V 1 base and J 1 base, with 10 bases left between them. The CDR3 DNA is TGTGCCAGCAGCCAATTAGACCAAGCGAACACTGAAGCTTTCTTT. This sequence encodes CASSQLDQANTEAFF.

This clonotype was observed a few times. The chain is built from TRBV3-1 and TRBJ1-1; D is ambiguous. This CDR3 comprises 13 residues. Germline-derived CDR1 and CDR2 are LGHDT and YNNKEL (reference sequence). V was trimmed by 0 bases and J by 4 bases, leaving 6 bases between them. The CDR3 spells CASSQELITEAFF. The CDR3 DNA reads TGTGCCAGCAGCCAAGAATTAATCACTGAAGCTTTCTTT.

This clonotype was counted many times. The J gene is TRBJ2-1, the V gene TRBV12-3 or TRBV12-4; D gene ambiguous. Between the trimmed V and J ends, which lost 5 bases and 3 bases, there was a span of 11 bases. The CDR3 is 14 residues long. The CDR3 DNA sequence: TGTGCCAGCAGTCCTCCCGGCGGCTACAATGAGCAGTTCTTC. The encoded protein is CASSPPGGYNEQFF.

This clonotype was observed many times. This chain connects TRBV7-9 to TRBJ1-2; TRBD1 is a possible D gene (5 bases). The ends were cut back, 1 base at V and 8 bases at J, with 11 bases in the middle. Germline CDR1 SEHNR, CDR2 FQNEAQ (reference sequence). The CDR3 extends over 13 amino acids. In DNA form, the CDR3 reads TGTGCCAGCAGCTTAGAGGGGTTTCGCGGCTACACCTTC. This encodes CASSLEGFRGYTF.

This clonotype was detected ten times or more. The rearrangement uses TRBV5-8 and TRBJ1-5; D is uncertain. CDR3 length equals 12 residues. Germline CDR1 SGHTS, CDR2 YDEGEE. V dropped 2 bases and J dropped 5 bases, with 5 bases sitting between them. The CDR3 protein is CASSLADQPQHF. CDR3 DNA: TGTGCCAGCAGCTTAGCGGATCAGCCCCAGCATTTT.

This chain uses TRBV6-2 or TRBV6-3 with TRBJ1-5; possible D gene TRBD1, 5 bases. CDR3 size: 17 residues. From germline, CDR1 is MNHEY and CDR2 SVGEGT. Trimming left V 2 bases short and J 0 bases short, with 14 bases between. CDR3 coding DNA: TGTGCCAGCAGTTACCCCACCGACAGTTATAGCAATCAGCCCCAGCATTTT. It encodes CASSYPTDSYSNQPQHF.

The rearrangement links TRBV29-1 to TRBJ2-7; D possibly corresponds to TRBD1 (6 bases). There are 11 residues in the CDR3. The ends were cut back, 7 bases at V and 6 bases at J, with 13 bases in the middle. Germline V gene lookup returns CDR1 SQVTM and CDR2 ANQGSEA. CDR3: CSGTVGPEQYF. In nucleotides, the CDR3 is TGCAGCGGGACAGTTGGCCCCGAGCAGTACTTC.